This T cell receptor (beta chain) was captured by sequencing in a study of shared clonotypes between healthy human individuals. The CDR3 spans 15 residues. Germline V gives CDR1 MNHEY, CDR2 SMNVEV (reference sequence). The V segment lost 3 bases and the J segment 8 bases; nucleotides outside the gene matches: 6. The protocol was immunoSEQ multiplex PCR, while the TCRdb copy is restricted to in-frame clones and leaves out a portion. In the table there are roughly 2.4 million clones, under 97% of which are singletons. This sequence joins TRBV27 and TRBJ1-6; 8 nucleotides line up with TRBD1. Material for sequencing was naive CD4+ T cells sorted from blood. Subset noted: CD45RA+ positively selected. This receptor was identified in a man aged 18-30 years in good health. The CDR3 coding sequence is TGTGCCAGCAGTTTGGAACCAGGGGGCGATTCACCCCTCCACTTT. This encodes CASSLEPGGDSPLHF.